This T cell receptor (beta chain) was recorded in a study of blood T cell repertoires in COVID-19 (dated by TCRdb to 2020 to 2021). About the investigation overall: Collaborator samples came from the United States, Italy and Spain and covered acute and convalescent phases of COVID-19. The prospective study material was composed of cDNA or gDNA derived from T cells, B-cell-depleted T cells, or PBMCs. The dataset comprised deeply sampled blood TCRbeta repertoires from subjects exposed to, actively infected with, or recovered from COVID-19. The repertoires were released in a freely available public database meant as a resource for research on the immune response to SARS-CoV-2. The samples were drawn from the first 160 participants of the ongoing ImmuneRACE study and from over 950 subjects provided by 6 global collaborators. Nearly every sample came with metadata listing a de-identified subject ID, COVID-19 status, age in years and sex. Where available, HLA class I and class II types were taken from metadata supplied by the sample provider and were not determined by assay-based typing.

Each collaborating institution followed its own protocols to collect whole blood in K2EDTA tubes. For TCRbeta analysis, collaborators shipped samples in one of three forms: frozen whole blood, isolated PBMCs, or DNA extracted from either of those sample types. The junction shows trimming of 4 bases on V and 2 bases on J, plus 11 bases between the germline ends. CDR1 and CDR2, per the germline V gene, are MGHDK and SYGVNS. The CDR3 spans 15 residues, from the cysteine through the phenylalanine. Only the CDR3 part of the read is kept: 45 bases, read in frame from the first base. Points on this clone: The specificity of this receptor is unknown. Per-base quality was not reported, and no clone a single base away is much larger than it.

Overall study results and their limits: How much clinical and demographic metadata was included differed by source and by participant, and the metadata was provided uncurated.

TCRbeta CDR3 regions were amplified from genomic DNA by means of the immunoSEQ Assay, a bias-controlled multiplex PCR. As for how the authors treated the data: The number of nucleated cells in each sample was estimated from the amplification of reference gene primers within the assay. To quantify the absolute abundance of each unique TCRbeta CDR3 rearrangement, sequence reads were collapsed and filtered. For each sample, productive Simpson clonality was calculated as the square root of Simpson's diversity index over productive rearrangements. TCRdb obtained this table from immuneACCESS and retained in-frame rearrangements with V and J assigned. These tables miss some clones; where compared with another copy, unresolved V genes account for less than half of the shortfall, and the remainder is unexplained. The D gene and trimming were derived from the DNA, and the V and J assignments and clone size from that table. The sample table holds more than 250,000 clones, of which nearly 85% were seen once. The ten largest clones take up roughly 8.6% of the sample.

The sequenced material came from peripheral blood. The receptor chain draws on TRBV25-1 and TRBJ1-4; confidence is insufficient to name the D gene. This TCR was recovered from a human donor in a cohort sampled during active COVID-19. The CDR3 corresponds to CASSARVRTNEKLFF. The bases are TGTGCCAGCAGTGCCCGTGTCAGGACTAATGAAAAACTGTTTTTT.